Presented here are 18 T cell receptor beta chains from one specimen sequenced in a study of beta chain features in type 1 diabetes. The study's findings and limits: Among patients with Type 1 diabetes, TCRB CDR3s were moderately but significantly shorter in every one of the four CD4+ subsets.

The isolated RNA, all of it, was reverse transcribed, so expressed TCRB transcripts were what got sequenced. Clones were sequenced by immunoSEQ multiplex PCR, and TCRdb holds only the in-frame ones, with some missing. The table includes about 710,000 clones, about 14% detected once. These receptors' antigens are unknown. Sequenced input: naive CD4+ T cells from blood. All receptors derive from a man between 18 and 35 years old with type 1 diabetes.

This clone has just a few counts. The chain recombines TRBV20-1 with TRBJ2-3; D might be TRBD2 (5 bases). Germline V gives CDR1 DFQATT, CDR2 SNEGSKA (reference sequence). Trimming removed 1 base at V and 15 bases at J, with 14 bases between. The CDR3 length is 11 residues. CDR3 DNA sequence: TGCAGTGCTAGAGTCCGGGAAAAGTCTTATTTT. The encoded protein is CSARVREKSYF.

The chain has TRBV28 and TRBJ2-5; D remains ambiguous. V was pared by 3 bases and J by 3 bases, with 11 bases between. The length of the CDR3 is 14 residues. Germline-derived CDR1 and CDR2 are MDHEN and SYDVKM. The DNA for the CDR3 is TGTGCCAGCAGTTTCAGGCAACTGAAAGAGACCCAGTACTTC. Its protein product is CASSFRQLKETQYF.

The V and J genes are TRBV5-6 and TRBJ2-3; D is tentatively TRBD1 or TRBD2 (5 bases each). The CDR3 consists of 15 residues. V shed 3 bases and J shed 0 bases, with 11 bases lying between them. In germline, CDR1 is SGHDT, CDR2 YYEEEE. CDR3 amino acids: CASSWMGPSTDTQYF. DNA of the CDR3: TGTGCCAGCAGCTGGATGGGACCGAGCACAGATACGCAGTATTTT.

This clone was detected a few times. The chain joins TRBV18 to TRBJ2-2, with 8 bases lining up with TRBD1. This CDR3 is 16 amino acids long. V was clipped by 2 bases and J by 6 bases; unmatched bases: 8. CDR1 and CDR2 (germline): KGHSH, LQKENI. The chain's CDR3 is CASSPIGQGAAGELFF. The DNA for the CDR3 is TGTGCCAGCTCACCAATCGGACAGGGTGCGGCCGGGGAGCTGTTTTTT.

The V gene is TRBV6-5, the J gene TRBJ2-6; 8 nucleotides line up with TRBD1. Germline lookup yields CDR1 MNHEY and CDR2 SVGAGI. With 2 bases clipped from V and 1 base from J, the junction kept 1 base outside the gene matches. This CDR3 has 16 amino acids. CDR3 loop: CASSYRTGSGANVLTF. In DNA form, the CDR3 reads TGTGCCAGCAGTTACCGGACAGGGTCTGGGGCCAACGTCCTGACTTTC.

Only a few counts were recorded for this clone. This chain uses TRBV19 with TRBJ1-1; D ambiguous. Germline V gene data show CDR1 as LNHDA and CDR2 as SQIVND (reference sequence). CDR3 length: 14 residues. V was trimmed by 6 bases and J by 4 bases, leaving 15 bases between them. As DNA, the CDR3 is TGTGCCAGTAGCCCCCCGGGCCTAGGCACTGAAGCTTTCTTT. This gives the protein CASSPPGLGTEAFF.

CDR3 nucleotide sequence: TGTGCCTGTGGGTTTGGGGGGCCCCAGCATTTT. This encodes CACGFGGPQHF. V gene TRBV30 combines with J gene TRBJ1-5; D might be TRBD1 (5 bases). With 6 bases removed from V and 9 bases from J, the gap between germline ends came to 12 bases. The CDR3 is 11 amino acids. CDR1 GTSNPN and CDR2 SVGIG come from the germline V gene (reference sequence).

A few counts support this clone. The chain combines TRBV30 with TRBJ2-2; TRBD1 matches at 8 bases. There are 14 residues in the CDR3. The germline CDR1 and CDR2 sequences are GTSNPN and SVGIG (reference sequence). The trim removed 3 bases at V and 5 bases at J, leaving 5 bases unmatched. CDR3: CAWSTGGWTGELFF. DNA for the CDR3: TGTGCCTGGAGCACAGGGGGTTGGACCGGGGAGCTGTTTTTT.

This chain links TRBV9 with TRBJ1-1; possible D gene TRBD1, 6 bases. CDR3 size: 14 residues. Per germline, CDR1 SGDLS and CDR2 YYNGEE. Trimming removed 1 base from V and 1 base from J, with 8 bases in between. CDR3 DNA sequence: TGTGCCAGCAGCGTACAGGGACAGAACACTGAAGCTTTCTTT. Amino acids: CASSVQGQNTEAFF.

This clone was counted only a few times. The chain links TRBV10-3 to TRBJ1-1; a possible D gene is TRBD1 (6 bases). In germline, CDR1 is ENHRY, CDR2 SYGVKD. The CDR3 loop spans 13 amino acids. Deletions cut 4 bases from V and 6 bases from J, with 12 bases between. Here the CDR3 reads CAISGGPNAEAFF. CDR3 DNA: TGTGCCATCAGTGGGGGGCCCAATGCTGAAGCTTTCTTT.

The chain joins TRBV6-5 to TRBJ2-1; 7 bases line up with TRBD2. The CDR3 is 15 amino acids. Germline V gives CDR1 MNHEY, CDR2 SVGAGI. The trim removed 2 bases at V and 6 bases at J, leaving 7 bases unmatched. CDR3 sequence: CASSYVGGPPNEQFF. The CDR3 DNA reads TGTGCCAGCAGTTACGTGGGAGGGCCTCCCAATGAGCAGTTCTTC.

As regards this clone: At the DNA level, this CDR3 is encoded by other sequences in the same sample as well. This chain links TRBV2 with TRBJ2-5; possibly TRBD1 or TRBD2 for D (5 bases each). The CDR3 contains 11 residues. Germline values: CDR1 SNHLY, CDR2 FYNNEI. V was pared by 4 bases and J by 5 bases, with 5 bases between. The CDR3 DNA follows: TGTGCCAGCAGTGGGGGGGAGACCCAGTACTTC. Its translation is CASSGGETQYF. Supplemented by reference TRBV2 and TRBJ2-5, the full variable domain reads EPEVTQTPSHQVTQMGQEVILRCVPISNHLYFYWYRQILGQKVEFLVSFYNNEISEKSEIFDDQFSVERPDGSNFTLKIRSTKLEDSAMYFCASSGGETQYFGPGTRLLVL.

There are a few counts of this clone. The rearrangement joins TRBV14 to TRBJ2-1, with unresolved D. CDR1 is SGHDN and CDR2 is FVKESK in the germline V gene. This CDR3 is 14 amino acids long. Trimming shortened V by 1 base and J by 2 bases, and 6 bases separated the two germline ends. Here the CDR3 DNA reads TGTGCCAGCAGCCAAGCGGGCCCCTACAATGAGCAGTTCTTC. Protein product: CASSQAGPYNEQFF. The full variable domain, its missing parts supplied by reference TRBV14 and TRBJ2-1, is EAGVTQFPSHSVIEKGQTVTLRCDPISGHDNLYWYRRVMGKEIKFLLHFVKESKQDESGMPNNRFLAERTGGTYSTLKVQPAELEDSGVYFCASSQAGPYNEQFFGPGTRLTVL.

This clone was seen only a few times. The V call is TRBV30, the J call TRBJ2-1; the D is unclear. The CDR3 length is 14 residues. V lost 3 bases, J lost 0 bases, and 9 bases lay in between. CDR1 GTSNPN and CDR2 SVGIG come from the germline V gene (reference sequence). CDR3 bases: TGTGCCTGGAGCGACCTCCCCTCCTACAATGAGCAGTTCTTC. Amino acids: CAWSDLPSYNEQFF.

This clone has a handful of counts. This chain joins TRBV9 and TRBJ2-7, with D possibly matching TRBD1 (6 bases). The CDR3 runs to 17 residues. Germline values: CDR1 SGDLS, CDR2 YYNGEE. Trimming cost V 3 bases and J 3 bases, with 22 bases left between them. CDR3 amino acids: CASSAHSGTPSFYEQYF. The CDR3 DNA is TGTGCCAGCAGCGCCCACTCCGGGACACCTTCTTTCTACGAGCAGTACTTC. Full variable domain (missing parts from reference TRBV9 and TRBJ2-7): DSGVTQTPKHLITATGQRVTLRCSPRSGDLSVYWYQQSLDQGLQFLIQYYNGEERAKGNILERFSAQQFPDLHSELNLSSLELGDSALYFCASSAHSGTPSFYEQYFGPGTRLTVT.

This clone was observed a few times. CDR3 sequence (DNA): TGTGCCAGCAGCCCCCGTAGAGGGATGGACACCGGGGAGCTGTTTTTT. Protein product: CASSPRRGMDTGELFF. V usage is TRBV7-2 and J usage is TRBJ2-2; possibly TRBD2 for D (5 bases). The germline CDR1 and CDR2 sequences are SGHTA and FQGNSA. The V end lost 5 bases, the J end lost 3 bases, and 16 bases lay between the germline ends. CDR3 length equals 16 residues.

The V call is TRBV2, the J call TRBJ2-2; D unclear. Trimming stripped 1 base from V and 8 bases from J, with 8 bases between. Germline V gene data show CDR1 as SNHLY and CDR2 as FYNNEI. This CDR3 spans 13 amino acids. The DNA of the CDR3 is TGTGCCAGCAGTGAAGAGGTGCTGGGGGAGCTGTTTTTT. Amino acid sequence: CASSEEVLGELFF.

The V and J genes are TRBV10-1 and TRBJ2-7, with a weak D call TRBD2 (6 bases). V was shortened by 4 bases and J by 2 bases, with 6 bases between the two germline ends. This CDR3 is 12 amino acids long. Germline CDR1 is WNHNN and CDR2 is SYGVQD (reference sequence). Here the CDR3 DNA reads TGCGCCAGCAGTGGGACTACCTACGAGCAGTACTTC. This translates into CASSGTTYEQYF.